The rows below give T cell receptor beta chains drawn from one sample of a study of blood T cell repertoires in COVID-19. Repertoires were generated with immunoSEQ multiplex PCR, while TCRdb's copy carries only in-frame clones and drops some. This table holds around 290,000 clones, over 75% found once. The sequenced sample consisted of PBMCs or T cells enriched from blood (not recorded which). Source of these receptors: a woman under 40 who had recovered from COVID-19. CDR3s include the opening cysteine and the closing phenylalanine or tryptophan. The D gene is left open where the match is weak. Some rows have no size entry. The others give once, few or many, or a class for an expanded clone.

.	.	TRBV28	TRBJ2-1	CASSLIPEAYNEQFF	TGTGCCAGCAGTTTAATCCCAGAGGCTTACAATGAGCAGTTCTTC
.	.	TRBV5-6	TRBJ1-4	CASSFRSLATNEKLFF	TGTGCCAGCAGCTTTCGGAGCCTTGCAACTAATGAAAAACTGTTTTTT
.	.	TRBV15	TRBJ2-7	CATSRDRLAATYEQYF	TGTGCCACCAGCAGAGATAGGTTAGCGGCGACCTACGAGCAGTACTTC
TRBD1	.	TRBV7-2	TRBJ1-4	CASSRGQGREKLFF	TGTGCCAGCAGCCGCGGACAGGGGAGAGAAAAACTGTTTTTT
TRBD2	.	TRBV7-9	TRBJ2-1	CASSTPGLAEAYNEQFF	TGTGCCAGCAGTACACCCGGACTAGCGGAAGCCTACAATGAGCAGTTCTTC
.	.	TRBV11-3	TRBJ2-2	CASSLTAPHTGELFF	TGTGCCAGCAGCCTAACCGCGCCTCACACCGGGGAGCTGTTTTTT
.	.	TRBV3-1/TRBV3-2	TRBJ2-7	CASSQDPQPGFYEQYF	TGTGCCAGCAGCCAAGACCCCCAACCGGGATTCTACGAGCAGTACTTC
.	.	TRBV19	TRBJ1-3	CATRWEGFANTIYF	TGTGCCACCCGTTGGGAGGGATTCGCAAACACCATATATTTT
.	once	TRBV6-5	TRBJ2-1	CASTLTLTSYNEQFF	TGTGCCAGCACTCTGACACTTACCTCCTACAATGAGCAGTTCTTC
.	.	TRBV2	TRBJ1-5	CASSREQGNQPQHF	TGTGCCAGCAGTCGAGAACAGGGTAATCAGCCCCAGCATTTT
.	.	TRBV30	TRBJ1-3	CAWSPLGGAGNTIYF	TGTGCCTGGAGCCCCCTAGGAGGGGCTGGAAACACCATATATTTT
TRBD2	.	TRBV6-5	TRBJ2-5	CASSLRREGETQYF	TGTGCCAGCAGTCTTCGGCGGGAGGGGGAGACCCAGTACTTC
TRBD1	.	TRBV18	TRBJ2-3	CASSPGQGLTDTQYF	TGTGCCAGCTCACCCGGACAGGGGTTGACAGATACGCAGTATTTT
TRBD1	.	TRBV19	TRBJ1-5	CASSIVTLGDRGSNQPQHF	TGTGCCAGTAGTATAGTGACCCTCGGGGACAGGGGTAGCAATCAGCCCCAGCATTTT
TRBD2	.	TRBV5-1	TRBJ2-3	CASSLVGTSGTDTQYF	TGCGCCAGCAGCTTGGTCGGGACTAGCGGCACAGATACGCAGTATTTT
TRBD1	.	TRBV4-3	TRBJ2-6	CASSQEPGGSGANVLTF	TGCGCCAGCAGCCAAGAGCCAGGGGGCTCTGGGGCCAACGTCCTGACTTTC
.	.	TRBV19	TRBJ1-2	CASIGTNYGYTF	TGTGCCAGTATCGGGACAAACTATGGCTACACCTTC